These 25 T cell receptor beta chains share one sample of origin, sequenced in a study of PD-1 blockade in classical Hodgkin lymphoma. The repertoire was sequenced with immunoSEQ multiplex PCR; TCRdb's copy has only in-frame clones and lacks some. The table has some 86,000 clones, about nine tenths seen once; the top ten hold under 3.5%. Time point meaning: cycle 4 day 1 (C4D1), after less than 7 weeks of nivolumab. Each and every patient relapsed after autologous stem cell transplantation, and patients got differing brentuximab vedotin exposure. This sample comprised peripheral blood mononuclear cells (PBMCs), obtained before the fourth cycle of nivolumab. The receptors here all came from a human donor with classical Hodgkin lymphoma.

The chain is built from TRBV30 and TRBJ2-1; TRBD2 matches at 9 bases. The germline V gene encodes CDR1 GTSNPN and CDR2 SVGIG (reference sequence). This CDR3 is built from 13 residues. CDR3: CAGAGGPSNEQFF. The CDR3 nucleotides read TGTGCGGGGGCGGGGGGGCCGAGTAATGAGCAGTTCTTC.

The chain is built from TRBV5-4 and TRBJ1-1, with no clear D. The length of the CDR3 is 14 residues. V was clipped by 2 bases and J by 0 bases, with 8 bases between them. Germline assignment: CDR1 SGHNT and CDR2 YYREEE (reference sequence). CDR3 sequence: CASSFPGMNTEAFF. In nucleotides, the CDR3 is TGTGCCAGCAGCTTTCCGGGAATGAACACTGAAGCTTTCTTT.

This clone is a singleton in its sample. The sample contains more than one DNA sequence encoding this CDR3. The gene calls are TRBV19 and TRBJ2-7; unclear D gene. Germline CDR1 and CDR2: LNHDA and SQIVND (reference sequence). The CDR3 is 15 residues long. V lost 1 base and J lost 0, with 10 bases in between. The CDR3 bases are TGTGCCAGTAGTATAGGGTCGGGCAGCTCCTACGAGCAGTACTTC. As protein: CASSIGSGSSYEQYF.

To note about this clone: Other DNA sequences in the sample encode the same CDR3. This chain links TRBV30 with TRBJ2-2; D might be TRBD1 or TRBD2, each matching 5 bases. This CDR3 region has 13 residues. V lost 0 bases and J 7 bases, leaving 9 bases between the germline ends. Per the germline V gene, CDR1 is GTSNPN and CDR2 is SVGIG (reference sequence). CDR3 region: CAWSVSGHGELFF. In nucleotides, the CDR3 is TGTGCCTGGAGTGTATCGGGGCACGGGGAGCTGTTTTTT.

This clone was counted a single time. The V gene is TRBV19, the J gene TRBJ2-3; the match to TRBD1 covers 8 bases. This CDR3 has 15 residues. Germline loops: CDR1 LNHDA, CDR2 SQIVND (reference sequence). The V segment lost 0 bases and the J segment 4 bases; nucleotides outside the gene matches: 3. CDR3 loop: CASSIDRGRADTQYF. The DNA for the CDR3 is TGTGCCAGTAGTATAGACAGGGGGCGCGCAGATACGCAGTATTTT.

The CDR3 protein is CASSPGGATIPSSYEQYF. CDR3 in DNA: TGTGCCAGCTCACCGGGGGGGGCAACCATCCCAAGCTCCTACGAGCAGTACTTC. The genes are TRBV18 and TRBJ2-7, with TRBD2 as a possible D gene (7 bases). The CDR3 consists of 18 residues. The V gene lost 3 bases and the J gene lost 0 bases, with 21 bases spanning the gap. The germline V gene has CDR1 KGHSH and CDR2 LQKENI. Supplemented by reference TRBV18 and TRBJ2-7, the full variable domain reads NAGVMQNPRHLVRRRGQEARLRCSPMKGHSHVYWYRQLPEEGLKFMVYLQKENIIDESGMPKERFSAEFPKEGPSILRIQQVVRGDSAAYFCASSPGGATIPSSYEQYFGPGTRLTVT.

V gene TRBV5-6 combines with J gene TRBJ1-1; D uncertain. Looked up from germline, CDR1 is SGHDT and CDR2 is YYEEEE. The CDR3 length is 13 residues. V shed 1 base and J shed 2 bases, with 6 bases lying between them. The CDR3 coding sequence is TGTGCCAGCAGCTTGCTGGGTAACACTGAAGCTTTCTTT. Residues: CASSLLGNTEAFF.

The gene calls are TRBV5-1 and TRBJ2-3, with 8 bases fitting TRBD2. Germline V gene lookup returns CDR1 SGHRS and CDR2 YFSETQ. Trimming at V came to 0 bases and at J to 4 bases, leaving 7 bases not matched to a gene. The CDR3 runs 16 residues. The CDR3 DNA is TGCGCCAGCAGCTTGGTTTCGGGGGGGCTCTCAGATACGCAGTATTTT. Its translation is CASSLVSGGLSDTQYF.

The gene calls are TRBV2 and TRBJ2-2; no reliable D call. Trimming removed 7 bases from V and 6 bases from J, with 18 bases in between. The CDR3 consists of 15 residues. Germline CDR1 SNHLY, CDR2 FYNNEI. The CDR3 sequence: CASTVESLMAGELFF. DNA for the CDR3: TGTGCCAGCACGGTAGAGTCCTTAATGGCCGGGGAGCTGTTTTTT.

On this clone: The junction departs from germline at one end; a sequencing error may be responsible. The chain couples TRBV9 to TRBJ2-7; 10 bases align to TRBD2. Germline V CDR1 and CDR2: SGDLS, YYNGEE. The CDR3 consists of 17 residues. The CDR3 reads CVSSVGVSGGPYYEQYF. Written as DNA, the CDR3 is TGTGTCAGCAGCGTAGGGGTTAGCGGGGGGCCCTACTACGAGCAGTACTTC. Supplemented by reference TRBV9 and TRBJ2-7, the full variable domain reads DSGVTQTPKHLITATGQRVTLRCSPRSGDLSVYWYQQSLDQGLQFLIQYYNGEERAKGNILERFSAQQFPDLHSELNLSSLELGDSALYFCVSSVGVSGGPYYEQYFGPGTRLTVT.

The chain recombines TRBV6-5 with TRBJ1-2, with no clear D. The V gene's germline CDR1 is MNHEY and CDR2 SVGAGI. This CDR3 has 11 amino acids. Trimming left V 5 bases short and J 5 bases short, with 6 bases between. The CDR3 DNA follows: TGTGCCAGCAGTACGATTTATGGCTACACCTTC. Amino acids: CASSTIYGYTF.

The CDR3 DNA reads as TGTGCCAGCAGCTTGGCAGGGAGCTCCTACGAGCAGTACTTC. Residues: CASSLAGSSYEQYF. The V call is TRBV5-4, the J call TRBJ2-7; either TRBD1 or TRBD2 may supply D (5 bases each). CDR1 SGHNT and CDR2 YYREEE come from the germline V gene (reference sequence). V lost 0 bases, J lost 0 bases, and 7 bases lay in between. The CDR3 is 14 amino acids. Looking up the rest from reference TRBV5-4 and TRBJ2-7 gives the full variable domain: ETGVTQSPTHLIKTRGQQVTLRCSSQSGHNTVSWYQQALGQGPQFIFQYYREEENGRGNFPPRFSGLQFPNYSSELNVNALELDDSALYLCASSLAGSSYEQYFGPGTRLTVT.

The rearrangement links TRBV7-9 to TRBJ2-2; the match to TRBD2 covers 11 bases. This CDR3 is 16 amino acids long. With V trimmed by 5 bases and J by 7 bases, 9 bases remained unmatched. From germline, CDR1 is SEHNR and CDR2 FQNEAQ (reference sequence). The CDR3 here is CASSRTPLAGGGELFF. The DNA for the CDR3 is TGTGCCAGCAGCCGTACCCCGCTAGCGGGGGGCGGGGAGCTGTTTTTT.

The V call is TRBV6-5, the J call TRBJ1-5; maybe TRBD1 (5 bases). This CDR3 contains 16 residues. The V and J ends lost 0 bases and 5 bases respectively, with 14 bases between them. CDR1 and CDR2 from the germline V gene are MNHEY and SVGAGI. CDR3 DNA: TGTGCCAGCAGTTACTCAAGGTACCAAGGGGATCAGCCCCAGCATTTT. Its protein product is CASSYSRYQGDQPQHF.

The V call is TRBV5-6, the J call TRBJ2-1, with TRBD2 identical over 8 bases. Per the germline V gene, CDR1 is SGHDT and CDR2 is YYEEEE. This CDR3 contains 17 residues. The J segment lost 6 bases and the V segment lost 4 bases, leaving 15 bases of the junction unmatched. The CDR3 bases are TGTGCCAGCAGCCCGCGGGGGGTGGCTAGGTCGGTCAATGAGCAGTTCTTC. It codes for CASSPRGVARSVNEQFF.

This clone was counted a single time. The chain couples TRBV11-2 to TRBJ2-3, with 10 nucleotides matching TRBD1. The CDR3 consists of 14 residues. The V gene's germline CDR1 is SGHAT and CDR2 FQNNGV. V shed 5 bases and J 6 bases; nucleotides not matched to a gene: 5. The CDR3 DNA sequence: TGTGCCAGCAGCCCCAGGGACAGGGGCGATACGCAGTATTTT. Its protein is CASSPRDRGDTQYF. The full variable domain, in which reference TRBV11-2 and TRBJ2-3 provide the parts outside the CDR3, is EAGVAQSPRYKIIEKRQSVAFWCNPISGHATLYWYQQILGQGPKLLIQFQNNGVVDDSQLPKDRFSAERLKGVDSTLKIQPAKLEDSAVYLCASSPRDRGDTQYFGPGTRLTVL.

This clone was seen only once. The chain recombines TRBV6-1 with TRBJ2-2; TRBD2 might be the D (5 bases). V lost 6 bases to trimming and J lost 1 base, with 6 bases between them. Germline CDR1 reads MNHNS; CDR2 reads SASEGT. The CDR3 consists of 13 residues. The CDR3 loop reads CASREGNTGELFF. CDR3 DNA: TGTGCCAGCAGAGAGGGGAACACCGGGGAGCTGTTTTTT.

V usage is TRBV28 and J usage is TRBJ1-2; D is ambiguous. Germline V gene sequence: CDR1 MDHEN, CDR2 SYDVKM. Trimming left V 6 bases short and J 5 bases short, with 22 bases between. There are 16 residues in the CDR3. CDR3 coding DNA: TGTGCCAGCAGCGGGCTTAAAACAGTGAGCCGTTATGGCTACACCTTC. Residues: CASSGLKTVSRYGYTF.

The CDR3 protein is CASSFGTAYEQYF. The CDR3 nucleotides read TGTGCCAGCAGCTTTGGGACAGCGTACGAGCAGTACTTC. This chain uses TRBV4-2 with TRBJ2-7, with 7 bases that match TRBD1. CDR1 is LGHNA, CDR2 YNFKEQ, per germline. The CDR3 is 13 residues long. The J segment lost 4 bases and the V segment lost 5 bases, leaving 5 bases of the junction unmatched.

The chain is built from TRBV19 and TRBJ2-1; D is ambiguous. The V gene's germline CDR1 is LNHDA and CDR2 SQIVND (reference sequence). This CDR3 has 11 amino acids. Trimming pared 6 bases from V and 7 bases from J, leaving 7 bases between. The CDR3 region is CASSLFNEQFF. The CDR3 nucleotides read TGTGCCAGTAGCCTCTTTAATGAGCAGTTCTTC.

CDR3 coding DNA: TGTGCCTGGAAGCTGAAGGGTACATCCGAGCAGTACTTC. Translating it yields CAWKLKGTSEQYF. This chain uses TRBV30 with TRBJ2-7; D is uncertain. CDR1 and CDR2 from the germline V gene are GTSNPN and SVGIG (reference sequence). The CDR3 runs to 13 residues. V shed 4 bases and J shed 6 bases, with 16 bases lying between them.

The chain is built from TRBV19 and TRBJ2-7; TRBD2 is a possible D gene (6 bases). The CDR3 has 14 residues. Per the germline V gene, CDR1 is LNHDA and CDR2 is SQIVND (reference sequence). The ends were cut back, 8 bases at V and 0 bases at J, with 14 bases in the middle. The CDR3 region is CASGAGTASYEQYF. The CDR3 DNA sequence: TGTGCCAGTGGGGCGGGGACGGCCTCCTACGAGCAGTACTTC.

The CDR3 region has the DNA TGTGCCAGCAGCCAAAACCGGGCTAATGAAAAACTGTTTTTT. Translation: CASSQNRANEKLFF. This chain uses TRBV4-2 with TRBJ1-4; unclear D gene. Germline V CDR1 and CDR2: LGHNA, YNFKEQ. V was trimmed by 2 bases and J by 3 bases, leaving 7 bases between them. The CDR3 extends over 14 amino acids.

The chain uses TRBV9 and TRBJ2-7; D gene unclear. The CDR3 loop spans 14 amino acids. V lost 3 bases to trimming and J lost 6 bases, with 16 bases between them. Germline assignment: CDR1 SGDLS and CDR2 YYNGEE. CDR3 sequence (DNA): TGTGCCAGCAGCGACCGTGAGGATTCCCCCGAGCAGTACTTC. Protein product: CASSDREDSPEQYF.

J is TRBJ2-5 and V is TRBV7-2, with D perhaps matching TRBD1 or TRBD2 (5 bases each). V was trimmed by 2 bases and J by 4 bases, leaving 14 bases between them. The CDR3 is made up of 15 amino acids. Germline V lookup: CDR1 SGHTA, CDR2 FQGNSA. The CDR3 sequence is CASSLFGEGIETQYF. CDR3 sequence (DNA): TGTGCCAGCAGCTTATTTGGAGAGGGGATAGAGACCCAGTACTTC.